Sequencing of this T cell receptor beta chain was carried out in a study of long-term antiretroviral therapy in people with HIV. In the study overall: It was about a decade after the earliest samples that the 2015 immediate-ART recommendation appeared. Study-wide findings and caveats: Whereas controls had wider CDR3 length ranges, HIV repertoires had narrower ones. Every time point showed a repertoire led by clones expanded before ART.

Note on this clone: The antigen remains unidentified.

Specimens held about 0.95-10 million cryopreserved PBMC prior to DNA extraction. There are 11 residues in the CDR3. In germline, CDR1 is SQVTM, CDR2 ANQGSEA. V was clipped by 5 bases and J by 8 bases; unmatched bases: 5. The authors ran the immunoSEQ assay, v3.0, at survey level. TCRdb's table, derived via immunoSEQ multiplex PCR, lists solely in-frame clones and lacks some. The sample has approximately 39,000 clones, around 80% seen once; the top ten hold around 5%. The chain employs TRBV29-1 and TRBJ1-1, with 7 bases aligning to TRBD1. This TCR was recovered from a man in his late teens or twenties with HIV. The sequencing here drew on unsorted PBMCs, taken 1.5 years after starting antiretroviral therapy. The CDR3 spells CSVRQGREAFF. CDR3 nucleotides: TGCAGCGTTCGACAGGGAAGGGAAGCTTTCTTT.